This T cell receptor beta chain stems from a study of patients and donors after allogeneic stem cell transplantation. This clonotype has ten or more counts. The CDR3 spans 14 residues. V was cut by 3 bases and J by 2 bases, with 10 bases left in between. Each CDR3 protein gets one entry after TCRdb re-called the RT-PCR reads with MiXCR. The sample holds about 31,000 distinct CDR3 sequences, about 6.8% seen once. The sample taken for sequencing was blood, either unsorted or a sorted T cell fraction (not recorded which). The origin of this receptor is a human donor who was either an allogeneic HSCT recipient or a stem cell or donor lymphocyte infusion donor (not recorded which). It is not recorded whose cells these are; they may come from a transplant donor. The V call is TRBV12-3 or TRBV12-4, the J call TRBJ2-5; D unclear. The CDR3, as DNA: TGTGCCAGCAGTTTTCGGTCCGCGCAAGAGACCCAGTACTTC. It encodes CASSFRSAQETQYF.